Listed below are T cell receptor beta chains from one sample, sequenced in a study of blood T cell repertoires in COVID-19. Profiled with immunoSEQ multiplex PCR; TCRdb holds only in-frame clones, not every one. The sample shows about 120,000 clones, over 80% of them seen only once. Material for sequencing was peripheral blood. The receptors come from a man younger than 45 with acute or convalescent COVID-19. The CDR3 runs from the conserved cysteine through the conserved F or W. The D gene is left open where the match is weak. Part of the rows lack a size; the others show once, few, many or a class for expanded clones.

TGCGCCAGCAGCTCTCGGACAGGGGGCGCTTATAATGAGCAGTTCTTC CASSSRTGGAYNEQFF once TRBD1 TRBJ2-1 TRBV5-1
TGTGCCAGCAGCTTAAGCGGACAGGGTGGGAATCAGCCCCAGCATTTT CASSLSGQGGNQPQHF - TRBD1 TRBJ1-5 TRBV7-8
TGTGCCAGCAGTTTCTACGGGAATGAGCAGTTCTTC CASSFYGNEQFF - - TRBJ2-1 TRBV27
TGTGCCAGCAGCACTGAGCGGGGGGAGTCGGAGACCCAGTACTTC CASSTERGESETQYF - TRBD2 TRBJ2-5 TRBV11-2
TGTGCCAGTACGGAGTCCAATAATTCACCCCTCCACTTT CASTESNNSPLHF - - TRBJ1-6 TRBV19
TGTGCCAGCAGCGTTGGACAGGTGGGCACTGAAGCTTTCTTT CASSVGQVGTEAFF - TRBD1 TRBJ1-1 TRBV9
TGCGCCAGCAGCCTTCCGGTTAGACAGGGGAATGAGCAGTTCTTC CASSLPVRQGNEQFF - TRBD1 TRBJ2-1 TRBV5-1
TGCGCCAGCAGCCCTACAGGGGGGGGGTATGAAAAACTGTTTTTT CASSPTGGGYEKLFF - TRBD1 TRBJ1-4 TRBV4-3
TGTGCCAGCAGTGATCGAACGCGGGGGTTCTACAATGAGCAGTTCTTC CASSDRTRGFYNEQFF - TRBD2 TRBJ2-1 TRBV2
TGTGCCAGCAGCGAAAACAGGGGGTCCCAGCATTTT CASSENRGSQHF - TRBD1 TRBJ1-5 TRBV13
TGTGCCTGGAGTGTTGGGCCCAGAGCTAACTATGGCTACACCTTC CAWSVGPRANYGYTF - - TRBJ1-2 TRBV30
TGTGCCAGCAGCTCCGGACAGGGGGGATTGTCTGGCTATGGCTACACCTTC CASSSGQGGLSGYGYTF - TRBD1 TRBJ1-2 TRBV6-2/TRBV6-3
TGCAGTGCTAGGAACAGCTATGGCTACACCTTC CSARNSYGYTF - - TRBJ1-2 TRBV20-1
TGTGCCAGTAGAATGGGACATAGCAATCAGCCCCAGCATTTT CASRMGHSNQPQHF - - TRBJ1-5 TRBV19
TGTGCCAGTAGTATAAATCCGGGACCCCTCCACTTT CASSINPGPLHF - - TRBJ1-6 TRBV19
TGCGCCAGCAGCTTGGAAGGGCGGGGAAGCACAGATACGCAGTATTTT CASSLEGRGSTDTQYF once - TRBJ2-3 TRBV5-1
TGTGCCAGCAGTTACTCGGGACTAGCGGGAGGCGGGGATACGCAGTATTTT CASSYSGLAGGGDTQYF - TRBD2 TRBJ2-3 TRBV6-2/TRBV6-3
TGCAGTGCTAGTTACGGCAGGAATGAAAAACTGTTTTTT CSASYGRNEKLFF - - TRBJ1-4 TRBV20-1
TGTGCCAGCAGTTTGGGGTCTAGCGGGAGTTATGAGCAGTTCTTC CASSLGSSGSYEQFF - TRBD2 TRBJ2-1 TRBV28
TGTGCCAGCAGCTACTCAGGGGGTGGCTACACCTTC CASSYSGGGYTF few TRBD1 TRBJ1-2 TRBV11-2
TGTGCCAGCAGTTTGGGGCAGGGTAACTATGGCTACACCTTC CASSLGQGNYGYTF - - TRBJ1-2 TRBV6-5
TGTGCCAGCAGTCGAGAAACAGGGAACTATGGCTACACCTTC CASSRETGNYGYTF - - TRBJ1-2 TRBV7-9
TGTGCCAGCTCACCACCGGCTATCCCAGGGTCTGGCTACACCTTC CASSPPAIPGSGYTF - - TRBJ1-2 TRBV18
TGCGCCAGCAGCCGGGACAGGGGAAATTCACCCCTCCACTTT CASSRDRGNSPLHF - TRBD1 TRBJ1-6 TRBV5-1
TGCAGTGCTAGTGGGGGGACAGGGGTAGAGACCCAGTACTTC CSASGGTGVETQYF - TRBD1 TRBJ2-5 TRBV20-1
TGTGCCAGCAGCGCCCCGGGACTCCCGGAAGAGCAGTTCTTC CASSAPGLPEEQFF - - TRBJ2-1 TRBV6-5
TGTGCCAGCAGTCTCAGACAGTTCTCCTACGAGCAGTACTTC CASSLRQFSYEQYF - - TRBJ2-7 TRBV27
TGTGCCAGCAGTTCCGGGGTTGGTGGCTACACCTTC CASSSGVGGYTF - - TRBJ1-2 TRBV28
TGTGCCAGCAGCCCCCGGGACAGGGGGCGCGGGATGACTGAAGCTTTCTTT CASSPRDRGRGMTEAFF - TRBD1 TRBJ1-1 TRBV7-3
TGTGCCAGCAGCTCAGTAAATTCTCTGAATACGCAGTATTTT CASSSVNSLNTQYF - - TRBJ2-3 TRBV5-6
TGTGCCTGGAGTAGCGGGAGGGCCCCAGATACGCAGTATTTT CAWSSGRAPDTQYF - TRBD2 TRBJ2-3 TRBV30
TGCAGCGTTGGAGCAACAGCCACCATGAACACTGAAGCTTTCTTT CSVGATATMNTEAFF - - TRBJ1-1 TRBV29-1
TGTGCCAGCAGCCCCACCGGGAGGGCAGATACGCAGTATTTT CASSPTGRADTQYF - TRBD2 TRBJ2-3 TRBV13
TGTGCCAGCAGCCCATCAGGGCCCTACGAGCAGTACTTC CASSPSGPYEQYF - - TRBJ2-7 TRBV6-5
TGTGCCAGCAGCTTAGTTAGGGGGGGAAATGGCTACACCTTC CASSLVRGGNGYTF - - TRBJ1-2 TRBV11-3
TGTGCCTGGAGTGCCGAGCGGGGGGGCCGGTACGAGCAGTACTTC CAWSAERGGRYEQYF few TRBD2 TRBJ2-7 TRBV30
TGTGCCAGCACCCCGTCAGGGGGGTACAATGAGCAGTTCTTC CASTPSGGYNEQFF once - TRBJ2-1 TRBV7-2
TGTGCCAGCAAGACAGGGGCCGGGACCCAGTACTTC CASKTGAGTQYF - TRBD1 TRBJ2-5 TRBV5-5
TGCGCCAGCAGCCAAGAGACGACAGGCGTGAACACTGAAGCTTTCTTT CASSQETTGVNTEAFF - - TRBJ1-1 TRBV4-1
TGTGCCAGCAGCTTAGACGTTCGGGCGGGAGCGCACTACAATGAGCAGTTCTTC CASSLDVRAGAHYNEQFF once TRBD2 TRBJ2-1 TRBV7-9
TGTGCCAGCAGTACCGCCGGGACAGCGTCCTACGAGCAGTACTTC CASSTAGTASYEQYF - TRBD1 TRBJ2-7 TRBV5-5
TGTGCCAGCAGCCCCGCGAAGTTTTCCACAGATACGCAGTATTTT CASSPAKFSTDTQYF once - TRBJ2-3 TRBV5-5
TGTGCCAGTAGTATCTGGGCTTCGGGAAACACCATATATTTT CASSIWASGNTIYF - - TRBJ1-3 TRBV19
TGTGCCAGCACCCCCTACCGGGACAGGGATGGCTACACCTTC CASTPYRDRDGYTF - TRBD1 TRBJ1-2 TRBV6-5
TGCGCCAGCAGCCAAGTGGGAGCGGGGGGCGCCTACGAGCAGTACTTC CASSQVGAGGAYEQYF - TRBD2 TRBJ2-7 TRBV4-1
TGTGCCAGCAGTGAAGCCGCGGGGGGGCCAGAGACCCAGTACTTC CASSEAAGGPETQYF - TRBD2 TRBJ2-5 TRBV6-1
TGTGCCAGCAGCCAAGTTAGACAGGGAGCAAATGAAAAACTGTTTTTT CASSQVRQGANEKLFF once TRBD1 TRBJ1-4 TRBV4-2
TGTGCCAGCAGCCACCCTGGACCGTCAGGGGAGCAGTTCTTC CASSHPGPSGEQFF - - TRBJ2-1 TRBV3-1/TRBV3-2
TGTGCCAGCCGAGGACAGGGTACCTACGAGCAGTACTTC CASRGQGTYEQYF - TRBD1 TRBJ2-7 TRBV9
TGCGCCAGCAGGCCCCTGACTAGCGGGGGGGCTCAGGGAGAGCAGTTCTTC CASRPLTSGGAQGEQFF once TRBD2 TRBJ2-1 TRBV4-1
TGTGCCAGCAGTTACGGGGACAGCAACTATGGCTACACCTTC CASSYGDSNYGYTF few TRBD1 TRBJ1-2 TRBV6-5
TGTGCCTGGAGTTCGGGACAGGGCACCGGGGAGCTGTTTTTT CAWSSGQGTGELFF few TRBD1 TRBJ2-2 TRBV30